The TCR beta chain under discussion was sequenced for a study of early T cells in non-severe SARS-CoV-2 infection. Study-level information: The authors sequenced bulk RNA from unsorted whole blood, leaving chains unpaired. General study results and limits: CD4 and private specificities were missed by VDJdb matching, which favored anti-spike CD8 responses.

Germline CDR1 PRHDT, CDR2 FYEKMQ (reference sequence). The CDR3 has 12 residues. Trimming removed 3 bases from V and 8 bases from J, with 9 bases in between. Unique molecular identifier tags were affixed to discrete cDNA molecules. MiXCR was run by TCRdb on the 5' RACE reads, yielding one entry per CDR3 protein. The sample lists fewer than 65,000 distinct CDR3 sequences, roughly 8.7% seen once, with 3.5% to 4% in the top ten. This clonotype has more than one count but fewer than ten. Its target is not known. This chain uses TRBV13 with TRBJ2-3, with a tentative D call TRBD2 (6 bases). The TCR sequence derives from an adult who was a healthcare worker with PCR-confirmed SARS-CoV-2 infection or an uninfected control (not recorded which). The sequences come from whole blood, collected at baseline. CDR3 residues: CASSLGRGTQYF. The CDR3 DNA sequence: TGTGCCAGCAGCTTGGGGCGGGGTACGCAGTATTTT.